The 25 T cell receptor beta chains below all came from one sample that was sequenced in a study of shared clonotypes between healthy human individuals. The naive CD8 population came from CD45RO-negative cells selected for CCR7, without terminally differentiated effector memory CD45RA+ cells. This table comes from immunoSEQ multiplex PCR, and its TCRdb copy is limited to in-frame clones, with some not included. This table holds some 600,000 clones, approximately 96% found once. The source material was naive CD8+ T cells sorted from blood. These receptors all stem from a young woman in good health.

Here the CDR3 DNA reads TGTGCCAGCAGCCCTCCGGACAGGGGAGTCAACGGGGAGCTGTTTTTT. Its translation is CASSPPDRGVNGELFF. This rearrangement joins TRBV7-9 to TRBJ2-2; 9 bases agree with TRBD1. Per germline, CDR1 SEHNR and CDR2 FQNEAQ (reference sequence). With 5 bases clipped from V and 7 bases from J, the junction kept 11 bases outside the gene matches. The CDR3 consists of 16 residues.

The rearrangement links TRBV6-1 to TRBJ1-1, with D possibly TRBD1 on 5 matching bases. Looked up from germline, CDR1 is MNHNS and CDR2 is SASEGT. The CDR3 is made up of 14 amino acids. V lost 4 bases, J lost 2 bases, and 11 bases lay in between. The CDR3 region is CASSARGSNTEAFF. CDR3 bases: TGTGCCAGCAGTGCTAGGGGTTCTAACACTGAAGCTTTCTTT.

The chain links TRBV5-1 to TRBJ2-1; D may be TRBD2 (5 bases). The germline V gene encodes CDR1 SGHRS and CDR2 YFSETQ. CDR3 size: 15 residues. Trimming removed 1 base from V and 5 bases from J, with 13 bases in between. CDR3 amino acids: CASSLRGRMDNEQFF. In nucleotides, the CDR3 is TGCGCCAGCAGCTTGCGGGGTCGTATGGACAATGAGCAGTTCTTC.

The chain couples TRBV28 to TRBJ2-7, with 7 bases matching TRBD1. The CDR3 length is 15 residues. Trimming at V came to 5 bases and at J to 1 base, leaving 8 bases not matched to a gene. Germline lookup yields CDR1 MDHEN and CDR2 SYDVKM. The CDR3 loop is CASSEQGLRSYEQYF. The DNA for the CDR3 is TGTGCCAGCAGTGAACAGGGGCTTAGGTCCTACGAGCAGTACTTC.

The chain has TRBV19 and TRBJ2-3, with 13 bases identical to TRBD2. Germline CDR1 and CDR2: LNHDA and SQIVND (reference sequence). The V and J ends lost 6 bases and 6 bases, in that order; junction bases with no gene match: 9. The CDR3 is 16 residues long. The CDR3: CASRSRTSGRADTQYF. The CDR3 DNA is TGTGCCAGTAGATCGAGGACTAGCGGGAGAGCGGATACGCAGTATTTT.

V and J are TRBV10-3 and TRBJ2-5; 7 bases map to TRBD2. The CDR3 covers 15 residues. The junction had 17 bases not matched to a gene; V was cut back by 11 bases and J by 5 bases. The germline CDR1 and CDR2 sequences are ENHRY and SYGVKD. The CDR3 is CASADSAGVGETQYF. Written as DNA, the CDR3 is TGTGCCTCCGCCGATTCGGCGGGAGTGGGGGAGACCCAGTACTTC.

The rearrangement links TRBV28 to TRBJ1-1, with D possibly matching TRBD1 (6 bases). This CDR3 is 14 amino acids long. CDR1 and CDR2 from the germline V gene are MDHEN and SYDVKM. Trimming cost V 6 bases and J 1 base, with 12 bases left between them. The chain's CDR3 is CASSRGGRNTEAFF. CDR3 coding DNA: TGTGCCAGCAGCAGGGGAGGGAGGAACACTGAAGCTTTCTTT.

This chain links TRBV2 with TRBJ2-2, with D unclear. V was shortened by 4 bases and J by 0 bases, with 15 bases between the two germline ends. The CDR3 consists of 17 residues. CDR1 SNHLY and CDR2 FYNNEI come from the germline V gene. The CDR3 loop reads CASSVLGTGPNTGELFF. In nucleotides, the CDR3 is TGTGCCAGCAGTGTTCTTGGTACGGGCCCGAACACCGGGGAGCTGTTTTTT.

This chain joins TRBV28 and TRBJ2-1; the match to TRBD1 covers 7 bases. This CDR3 has 14 residues. Per the germline V gene, CDR1 is MDHEN and CDR2 is SYDVKM. The J segment lost 5 bases and the V segment lost 5 bases, leaving 6 bases of the junction unmatched. CDR3 in DNA: TGTGCCAGCAGTAGGGACAGTGCTAACAATGAGCAGTTCTTC. It yields the protein CASSRDSANNEQFF.

The chain couples TRBV7-9 to TRBJ1-2; tentative D call: TRBD1 (6 bases). V shed 5 bases and J shed 7 bases, with 8 bases lying between them. The CDR3 runs to 11 residues. Germline V gene data show CDR1 as SEHNR and CDR2 as FQNEAQ (reference sequence). The CDR3 loop is CASSQDSGYTF. CDR3 nucleotide sequence: TGTGCCAGCAGCCAGGACAGTGGCTACACCTTC.

The chain recombines TRBV27 with TRBJ1-2, with D perhaps matching TRBD1 (5 bases). From germline, CDR1 is MNHEY and CDR2 SMNVEV (reference sequence). The CDR3 loop spans 16 amino acids. Trimming cost V 0 bases and J 5 bases, with 16 bases left between them. The CDR3 sequence: CASSLSFRRGGYGYTF. The CDR3 DNA is TGTGCCAGCAGTTTATCGTTCAGGCGGGGGGGATATGGCTACACCTTC.

This clone has only one observation. This chain uses TRBV29-1 with TRBJ2-3; unclear D gene. Germline values: CDR1 SQVTM, CDR2 ANQGSEA. V lost 1 base and J 1 base, leaving 0 bases between the germline ends. This CDR3 comprises 11 residues. Here the CDR3 DNA reads TGCAGCGTTGAAGGCACAGATACGCAGTATTTT. It is translated as CSVEGTDTQYF.

This chain connects TRBV4-1 to TRBJ1-3, with D possibly being TRBD1 (6 bases). V was clipped by 2 bases and J by 1 base, with 9 bases between them. The germline CDR1 and CDR2 sequences are MGHRA and YSYEKL. There are 15 residues in the CDR3. CDR3 in amino acids: CASSQSQGSGNTIYF. DNA of the CDR3: TGCGCCAGCAGCCAAAGTCAGGGGTCTGGAAACACCATATATTTT.

The genes are TRBV7-9 and TRBJ1-1; unclear D gene. The ends were cut back, 5 bases at V and 5 bases at J, with 18 bases in the middle. CDR3 length equals 15 residues. The V gene's germline CDR1 is SEHNR and CDR2 FQNEAQ (reference sequence). For the CDR3, the DNA is TGTGCCAGCAGCCTTCCACAGCGCTCGGAGACTGAAGCTTTCTTT. Translating it yields CASSLPQRSETEAFF.

The J gene is TRBJ1-5, the V gene TRBV6-1; D not resolved. CDR3 length: 14 amino acids. V was shortened by 10 bases and J by 1 base, with 14 bases between the two germline ends. Per the germline V gene, CDR1 is MNHNS and CDR2 is SASEGT. DNA of the CDR3: TGTGCCACCTCAAAACCGGGGAGCAATCAGCCCCAGCATTTT. Protein product: CATSKPGSNQPQHF.

In DNA, the CDR3 is TGTGCCAGCAGTACGGGTTTAGGACTGAACACTGAAGCTTTCTTT. It is translated as CASSTGLGLNTEAFF. The chain couples TRBV25-1 to TRBJ1-1; D ambiguous. This CDR3 has 15 amino acids. Germline lookup yields CDR1 MGHDK and CDR2 SYGVNS. V shed 5 bases and J shed 0 bases, with 13 bases lying between them.

Worth noting for this clone: Within the sample, other DNA sequences also encode this same CDR3. The CDR3 nucleotides are TGTGCCATCAGCGGGGACTACGAGCAGTACTTC. As protein: CAISGDYEQYF. The V call is TRBV10-3, the J call TRBJ2-7, with D maybe TRBD2 (5 bases). Germline V gene sequence: CDR1 ENHRY, CDR2 SYGVKD. Trimming removed 6 bases at V and 3 bases at J, with 6 bases between. The CDR3 consists of 11 residues.

V and J are TRBV14 and TRBJ1-1; TRBD1 matches 10 bases. CDR3 size: 15 residues. The J segment lost 0 bases and the V segment lost 5 bases, leaving 3 bases of the junction unmatched. Germline CDR1 is SGHDN and CDR2 is FVKESK. CDR3 DNA sequence: TGTGCCAGCAGCTATGGGACAGGGGTGAACACTGAAGCTTTCTTT. This translates into CASSYGTGVNTEAFF.

The rearrangement links TRBV7-2 to TRBJ1-1; D remains ambiguous. V was shortened by 3 bases and J by 4 bases, with 3 bases between the two germline ends. Germline loops: CDR1 SGHTA, CDR2 FQGNSA. This CDR3 region has 11 residues. Written as DNA, the CDR3 is TGTGCCAGCAGCTTCTCCACTGAAGCTTTCTTT. Amino acid sequence: CASSFSTEAFF. Based on the CDR3 plus reference TRBV7-2 and TRBJ1-1, the full variable domain is GAGVSQSPSNKVTEKGKDVELRCDPISGHTALYWYRQSLGQGLEFLIYFQGNSAPDKSGLPSDRFSAERTGGSVSTLTIQRTQQEDSAVYLCASSFSTEAFFGQGTRLTVV.

The chain links TRBV5-1 to TRBJ1-2; D remains unclear. Trimming left V 7 bases short and J 8 bases short, with 18 bases between. The CDR3 length is 13 residues. Looked up from germline, CDR1 is SGHRS and CDR2 is YFSETQ. The CDR3 DNA reads as TGCGCCAGCGCGGGTATTCCCATGAGGGGCTACACCTTC. Encoded protein: CASAGIPMRGYTF.

The rearrangement uses TRBV19 and TRBJ2-3, with D possibly matching TRBD2 (6 bases). CDR1 and CDR2 from the germline V gene are LNHDA and SQIVND (reference sequence). The CDR3 has 14 amino acids. V dropped 1 base and J dropped 3 bases, with 8 bases sitting between them. DNA of the CDR3: TGTGCCAGTAGTATAGTAGCGGAAACAGATACGCAGTATTTT. Its protein is CASSIVAETDTQYF.

The genes are TRBV9 and TRBJ2-1, with TRBD2 matching over 10 bases. The ends lost 3 bases at V and 3 bases at J; junction bases unmatched: 12. CDR1 is SGDLS, CDR2 YYNGEE, per germline. This CDR3 is 18 amino acids long. The CDR3 spells CASSALGSGRSNYNEQFF. The CDR3 nucleotides are TGTGCCAGCAGCGCACTTGGTAGCGGGAGGTCCAACTACAATGAGCAGTTCTTC. The whole variable domain, filled in from reference TRBV9 and TRBJ2-1, reads DSGVTQTPKHLITATGQRVTLRCSPRSGDLSVYWYQQSLDQGLQFLIQYYNGEERAKGNILERFSAQQFPDLHSELNLSSLELGDSALYFCASSALGSGRSNYNEQFFGPGTRLTVL.

The rearrangement links TRBV11-2 to TRBJ2-7; TRBD2 matches at 9 bases. The length of the CDR3 is 15 residues. Looked up from germline, CDR1 is SGHAT and CDR2 is FQNNGV. V lost 5 bases, J lost 2 bases, and 7 bases stayed unmatched. The CDR3 DNA reads as TGTGCCAGCAGCCAGTGGGGGACTAGCACCTACGAGCAGTACTTC. It specifies CASSQWGTSTYEQYF. The full variable domain, its missing parts supplied by reference TRBV11-2 and TRBJ2-7, is EAGVAQSPRYKIIEKRQSVAFWCNPISGHATLYWYQQILGQGPKLLIQFQNNGVVDDSQLPKDRFSAERLKGVDSTLKIQPAKLEDSAVYLCASSQWGTSTYEQYFGPGTRLTVT.

V is TRBV5-8 and J is TRBJ2-3; 10 positions match TRBD1. J lost 4 bases, V lost 0 bases, and 5 bases had no gene match. This CDR3 has 16 amino acids. The germline V gene has CDR1 SGHTS and CDR2 YDEGEE. The CDR3 sequence: CASSLAGTGEADTQYF. The CDR3, as DNA: TGTGCCAGCAGCTTGGCCGGGACAGGGGAGGCAGATACGCAGTATTTT.

Only one count was recorded for this clone. This rearrangement joins TRBV6-1 to TRBJ2-1; D not resolved. Trimming pared 2 bases from V and 7 bases from J, leaving 3 bases between. This CDR3 comprises 11 residues. CDR1 MNHNS and CDR2 SASEGT come from the germline V gene. The CDR3: CASSEWNEQFF. The CDR3 bases are TGTGCCAGCAGTGAATGGAATGAGCAGTTCTTC.